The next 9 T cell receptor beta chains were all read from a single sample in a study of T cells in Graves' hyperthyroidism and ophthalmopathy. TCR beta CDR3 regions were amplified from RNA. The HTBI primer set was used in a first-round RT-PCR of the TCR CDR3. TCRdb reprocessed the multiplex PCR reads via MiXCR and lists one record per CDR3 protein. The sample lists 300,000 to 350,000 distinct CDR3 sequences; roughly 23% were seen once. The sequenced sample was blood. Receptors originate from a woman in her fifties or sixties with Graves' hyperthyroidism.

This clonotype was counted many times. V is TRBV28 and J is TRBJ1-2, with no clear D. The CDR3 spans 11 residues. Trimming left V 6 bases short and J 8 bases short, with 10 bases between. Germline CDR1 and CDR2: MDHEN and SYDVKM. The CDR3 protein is CASSRYRGYTF. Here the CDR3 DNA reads TGTGCCAGCAGCCGATATAGGGGCTACACCTTC.

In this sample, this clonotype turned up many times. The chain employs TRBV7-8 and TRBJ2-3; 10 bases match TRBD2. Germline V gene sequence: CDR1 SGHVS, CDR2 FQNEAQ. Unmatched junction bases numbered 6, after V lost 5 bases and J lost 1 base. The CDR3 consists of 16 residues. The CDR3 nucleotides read TGTGCCAGCAGCATGGGGCTAGCGGGGGGCACAGATACGCAGTATTTT. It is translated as CASSMGLAGGTDTQYF.

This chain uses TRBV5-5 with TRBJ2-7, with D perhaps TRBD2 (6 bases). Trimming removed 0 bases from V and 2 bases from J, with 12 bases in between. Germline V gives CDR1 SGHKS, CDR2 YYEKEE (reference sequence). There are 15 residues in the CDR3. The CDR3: CASSLGAGRTYEQYF. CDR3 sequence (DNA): TGTGCCAGCAGCTTGGGGGCGGGAAGAACCTACGAGCAGTACTTC.

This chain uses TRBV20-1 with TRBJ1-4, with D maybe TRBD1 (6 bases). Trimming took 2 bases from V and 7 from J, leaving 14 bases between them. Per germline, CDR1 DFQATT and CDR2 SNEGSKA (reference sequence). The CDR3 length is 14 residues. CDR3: CSARKAGTPEKLFF. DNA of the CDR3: TGCAGTGCTAGAAAAGCTGGGACACCTGAAAAACTGTTTTTT.

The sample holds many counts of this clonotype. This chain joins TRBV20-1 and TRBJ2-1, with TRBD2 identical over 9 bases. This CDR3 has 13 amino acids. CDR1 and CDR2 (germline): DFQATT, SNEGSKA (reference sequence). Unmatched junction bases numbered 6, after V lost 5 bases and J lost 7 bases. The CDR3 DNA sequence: TGCAGTGCTCCGCGGGAGGGCCAAAATGAGCAGTTCTTC. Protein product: CSAPREGQNEQFF.

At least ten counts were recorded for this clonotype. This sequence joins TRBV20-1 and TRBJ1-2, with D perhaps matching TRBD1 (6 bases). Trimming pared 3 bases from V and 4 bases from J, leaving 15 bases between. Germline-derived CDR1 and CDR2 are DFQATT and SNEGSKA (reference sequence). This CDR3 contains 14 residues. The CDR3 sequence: CSARIQGSGYGYTF. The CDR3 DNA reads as TGCAGTGCTAGGATACAGGGATCGGGCTATGGCTACACCTTC.

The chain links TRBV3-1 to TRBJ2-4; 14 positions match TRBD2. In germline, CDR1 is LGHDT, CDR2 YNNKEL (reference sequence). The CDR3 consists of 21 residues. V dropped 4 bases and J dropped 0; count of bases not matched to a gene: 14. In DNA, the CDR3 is TGTGCCAGCAGCCTGGGGACTAGCGGGAGTCGGGGAGGGGGAGCCAAAAACATTCAGTACTTC. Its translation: CASSLGTSGSRGGGAKNIQYF.

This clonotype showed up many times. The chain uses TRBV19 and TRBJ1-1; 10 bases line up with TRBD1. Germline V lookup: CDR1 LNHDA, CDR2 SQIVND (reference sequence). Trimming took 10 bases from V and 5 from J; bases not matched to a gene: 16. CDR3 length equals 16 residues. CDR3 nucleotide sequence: TGTGCCACCACCACTGGCGGGGGACAGGGGAGAACTGAAGCTTTCTTT. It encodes CATTTGGGQGRTEAFF.

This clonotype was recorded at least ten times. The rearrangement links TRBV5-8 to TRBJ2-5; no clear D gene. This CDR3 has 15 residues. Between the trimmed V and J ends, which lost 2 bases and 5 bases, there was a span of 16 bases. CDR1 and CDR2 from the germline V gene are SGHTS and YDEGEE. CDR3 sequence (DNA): TGTGCCAGCAGCTTCCCCCAAATACAAGGGGAGACCCAGTACTTC. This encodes CASSFPQIQGETQYF.